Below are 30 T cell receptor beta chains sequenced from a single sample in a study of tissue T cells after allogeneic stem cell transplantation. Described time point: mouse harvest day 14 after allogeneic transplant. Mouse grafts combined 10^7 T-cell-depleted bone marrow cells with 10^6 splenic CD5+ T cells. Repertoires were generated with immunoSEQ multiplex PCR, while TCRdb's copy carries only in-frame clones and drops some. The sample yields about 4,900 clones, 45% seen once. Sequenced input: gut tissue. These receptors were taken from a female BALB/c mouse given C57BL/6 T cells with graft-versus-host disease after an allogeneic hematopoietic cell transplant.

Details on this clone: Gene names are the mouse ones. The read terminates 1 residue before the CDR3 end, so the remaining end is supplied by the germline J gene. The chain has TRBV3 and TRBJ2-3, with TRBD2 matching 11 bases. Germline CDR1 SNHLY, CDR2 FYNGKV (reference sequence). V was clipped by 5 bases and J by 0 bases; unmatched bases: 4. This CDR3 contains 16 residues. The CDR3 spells CASSPGLGGSAETLYF. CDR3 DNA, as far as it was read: TGTGCCAGCAGCCCAGGACTGGGGGGTAGTGCAGAAACGCTGTAT.

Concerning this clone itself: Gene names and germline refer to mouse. The sequenced part of the CDR3 DNA is TGCTCCAGCAGTCAACGGCCAGCAAACACAGAAGTCTTC. Translating gives CSSSQRPANTEVF. Given in full, the CDR3 is CSSSQRPANTEVFF. This sequence joins TRBV23 and TRBJ1-1. The read finishes 1 residue shy of the CDR3 end, and the germline J gene is used to complete it. The CDR3 contains 14 residues. Germline lookup yields CDR1 KGHTA and CDR2 FQNQQP.

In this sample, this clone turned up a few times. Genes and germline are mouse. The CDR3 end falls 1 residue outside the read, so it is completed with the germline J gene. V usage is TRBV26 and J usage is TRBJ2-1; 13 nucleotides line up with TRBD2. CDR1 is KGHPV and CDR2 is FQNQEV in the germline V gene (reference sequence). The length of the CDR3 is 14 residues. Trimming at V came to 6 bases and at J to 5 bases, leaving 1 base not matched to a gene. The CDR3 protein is CASRDWGGDAEQFF. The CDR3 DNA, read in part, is TGTGCCAGCAGGGACTGGGGGGGCGATGCTGAGCAGTTC. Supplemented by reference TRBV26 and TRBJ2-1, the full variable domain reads NSKVIQTPRYLVKGQGQKAKMRCIPEKGHPVVFWYQQNKNNEFKFLINFQNQEVLQQIDMTEKRFSAECPSNSPCSLEIQSSEAGDSALYLCASRDWGGDAEQFFGPGTRLTVL.

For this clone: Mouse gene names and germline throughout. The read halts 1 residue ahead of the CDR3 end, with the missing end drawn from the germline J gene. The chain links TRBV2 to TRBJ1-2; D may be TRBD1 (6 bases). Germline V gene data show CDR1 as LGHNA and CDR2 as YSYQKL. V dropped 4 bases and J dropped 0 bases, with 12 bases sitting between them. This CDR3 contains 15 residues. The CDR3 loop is CASSPPGHANSDYTF. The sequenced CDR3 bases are TGTGCCAGCAGCCCCCCGGGACATGCAAACTCCGACTACACC.

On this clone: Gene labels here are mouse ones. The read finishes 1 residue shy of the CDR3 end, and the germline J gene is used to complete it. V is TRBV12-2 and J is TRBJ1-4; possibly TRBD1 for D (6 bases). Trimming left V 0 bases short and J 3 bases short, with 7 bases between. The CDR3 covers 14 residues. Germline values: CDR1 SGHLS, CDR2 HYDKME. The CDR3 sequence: CASSLKGANERLFF. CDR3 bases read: TGTGCCAGCTCTCTCAAGGGGGCCAACGAAAGATTATTT.

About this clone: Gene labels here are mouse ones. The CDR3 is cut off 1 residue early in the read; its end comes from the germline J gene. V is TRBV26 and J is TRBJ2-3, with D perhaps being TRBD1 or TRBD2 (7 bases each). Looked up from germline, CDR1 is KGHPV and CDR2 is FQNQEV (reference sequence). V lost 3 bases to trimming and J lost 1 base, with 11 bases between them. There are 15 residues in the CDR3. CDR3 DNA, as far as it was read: TGTGCCAGCAGTCTTCAGGGGGGGGGTGCAGAAACGCTGTAT. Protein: CASSLQGGGAETLY. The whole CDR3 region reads CASSLQGGGAETLYF.

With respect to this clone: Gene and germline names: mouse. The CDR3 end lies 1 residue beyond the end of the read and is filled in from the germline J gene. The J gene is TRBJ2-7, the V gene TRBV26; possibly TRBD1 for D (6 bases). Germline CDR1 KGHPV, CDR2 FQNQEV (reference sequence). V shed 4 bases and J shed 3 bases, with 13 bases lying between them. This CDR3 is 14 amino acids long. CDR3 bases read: TGTGCCAGCAGTCCCAGGTGGACAGTCTATGAACAGTAC. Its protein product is CASSPRWTVYEQY. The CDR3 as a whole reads CASSPRWTVYEQYF.

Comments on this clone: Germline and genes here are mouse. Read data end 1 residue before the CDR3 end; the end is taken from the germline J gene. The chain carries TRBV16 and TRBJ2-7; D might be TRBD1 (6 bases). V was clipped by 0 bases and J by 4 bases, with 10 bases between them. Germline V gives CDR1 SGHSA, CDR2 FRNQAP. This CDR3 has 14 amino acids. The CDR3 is CASSLEGDNYEQYF. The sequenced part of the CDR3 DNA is TGTGCAAGCAGCTTAGAAGGGGACAATTATGAACAGTAC.

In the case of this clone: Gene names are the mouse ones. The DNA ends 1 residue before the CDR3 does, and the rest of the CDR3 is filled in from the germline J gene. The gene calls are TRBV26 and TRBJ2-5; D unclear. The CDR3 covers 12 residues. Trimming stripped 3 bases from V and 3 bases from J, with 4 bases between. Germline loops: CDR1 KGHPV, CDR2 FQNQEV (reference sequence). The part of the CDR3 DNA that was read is TGTGCCAGCAGTCTACAGCAAGACACCCAGTAC. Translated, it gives CASSLQQDTQY. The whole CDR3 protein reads CASSLQQDTQYF.

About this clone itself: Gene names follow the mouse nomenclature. This chain's CDR3 is CASSLGQKGAETLYF. The sequenced CDR3 bases are TGTGCCAGCAGCTTGGGACAGAAGGGTGCAGAAACGCTGTAT. The rearrangement joins TRBV13-3 to TRBJ2-3; 7 nucleotides match TRBD1. The read terminates 1 residue before the CDR3 end, so the remaining end is supplied by the germline J gene. The V gene's germline CDR1 is NNHDY and CDR2 SYVADS. The CDR3 sequence is 15 residues long. V gave up 5 bases and J gave up 1 base; unmatched junction bases: 7.

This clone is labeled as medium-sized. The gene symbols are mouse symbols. The DNA read from the CDR3 is TGTGCCAGCACCTCGGACAGACAAAACACCTTGTAC. This encodes CASTSDRQNTLY. The entire CDR3 is CASTSDRQNTLYF. The chain couples TRBV3 to TRBJ2-4, with D tentatively TRBD1 (6 bases). The CDR3 goes on 1 residue after the read ends, and that part is filled in from the germline J gene. The V and J ends lost 7 bases and 3 bases respectively, with 11 bases between them. CDR3 size: 13 residues. Germline V gene data show CDR1 as SNHLY and CDR2 as FYNGKV (reference sequence).

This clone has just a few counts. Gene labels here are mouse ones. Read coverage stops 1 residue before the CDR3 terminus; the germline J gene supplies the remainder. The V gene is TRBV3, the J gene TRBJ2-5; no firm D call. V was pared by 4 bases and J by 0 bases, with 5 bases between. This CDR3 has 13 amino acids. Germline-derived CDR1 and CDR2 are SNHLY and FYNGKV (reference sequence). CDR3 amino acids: CASSSSNQDTQYF. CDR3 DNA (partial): TGTGCCAGCAGCTCCAGTAACCAAGACACCCAGTAC. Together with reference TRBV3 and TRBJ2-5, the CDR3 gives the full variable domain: GPKVLQIPSHQIIDMGQMVTLNCDPVSNHLYFYWYKQILGQQMEFLVNFYNGKVMEKSKLFKDQFSVERPDGSYFTLKIQPTALEDSAVYFCASSSSNQDTQYFGPGTRLLVL.

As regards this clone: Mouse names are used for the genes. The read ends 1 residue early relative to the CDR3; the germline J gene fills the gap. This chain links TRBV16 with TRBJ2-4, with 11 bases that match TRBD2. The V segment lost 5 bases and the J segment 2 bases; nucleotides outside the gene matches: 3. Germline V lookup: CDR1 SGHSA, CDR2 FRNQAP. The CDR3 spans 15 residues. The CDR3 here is CASSPTGGVQNTLYF. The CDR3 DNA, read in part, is TGTGCAAGCAGCCCGACTGGGGGGGTTCAAAACACCTTGTAC.

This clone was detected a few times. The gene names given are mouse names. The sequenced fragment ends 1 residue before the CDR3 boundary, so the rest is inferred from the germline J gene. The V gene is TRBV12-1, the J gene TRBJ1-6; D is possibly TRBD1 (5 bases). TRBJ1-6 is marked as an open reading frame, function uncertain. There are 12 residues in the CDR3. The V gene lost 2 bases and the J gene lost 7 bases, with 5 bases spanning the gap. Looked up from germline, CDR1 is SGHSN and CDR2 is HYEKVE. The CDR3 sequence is CASSRGNSPLYF. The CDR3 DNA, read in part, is TGTGCCAGCTCTCGGGGCAATTCGCCCCTCTAC.

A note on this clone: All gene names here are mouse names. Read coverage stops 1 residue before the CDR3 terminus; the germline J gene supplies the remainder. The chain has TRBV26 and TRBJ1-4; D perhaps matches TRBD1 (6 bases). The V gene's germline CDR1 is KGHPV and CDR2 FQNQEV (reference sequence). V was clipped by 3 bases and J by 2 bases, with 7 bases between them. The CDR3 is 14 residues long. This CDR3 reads CASSLGTSNERLFF. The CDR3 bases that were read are TGTGCCAGCAGTCTCGGGACATCCAACGAAAGATTATTT.

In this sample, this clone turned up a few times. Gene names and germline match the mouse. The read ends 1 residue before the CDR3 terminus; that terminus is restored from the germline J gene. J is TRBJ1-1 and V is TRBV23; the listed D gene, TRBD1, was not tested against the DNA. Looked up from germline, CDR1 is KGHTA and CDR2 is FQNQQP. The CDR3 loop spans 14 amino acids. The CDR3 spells CSSRPGTGNTEVFF. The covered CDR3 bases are TGCTCCAGCAGGCCCGGGACAGGGAACACAGAAGTCTTC.

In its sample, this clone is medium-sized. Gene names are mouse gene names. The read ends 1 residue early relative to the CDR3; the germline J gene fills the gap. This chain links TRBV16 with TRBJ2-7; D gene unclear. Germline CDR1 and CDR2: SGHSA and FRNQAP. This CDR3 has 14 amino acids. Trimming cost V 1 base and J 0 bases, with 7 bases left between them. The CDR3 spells CASSLVGFSYEQYF. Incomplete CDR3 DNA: TGTGCAAGCAGCTTAGTTGGATTCTCCTATGAACAGTAC.

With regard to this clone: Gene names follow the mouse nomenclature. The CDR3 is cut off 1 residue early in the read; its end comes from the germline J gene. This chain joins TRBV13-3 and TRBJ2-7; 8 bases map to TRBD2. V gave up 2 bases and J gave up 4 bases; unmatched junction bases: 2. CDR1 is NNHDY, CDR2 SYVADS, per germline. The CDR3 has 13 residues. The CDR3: CASSELGVYEQYF. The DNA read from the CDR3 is TGTGCCAGCAGTGAACTGGGGGTTTATGAACAGTAC.

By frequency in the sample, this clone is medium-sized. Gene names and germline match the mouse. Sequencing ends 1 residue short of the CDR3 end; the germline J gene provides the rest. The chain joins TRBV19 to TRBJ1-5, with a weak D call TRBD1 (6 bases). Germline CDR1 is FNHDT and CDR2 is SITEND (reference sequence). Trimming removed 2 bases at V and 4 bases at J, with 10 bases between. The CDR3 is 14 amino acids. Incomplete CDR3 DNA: TGTGCCAGCAGTATCGCAGGGGTGAACCAGGCTCCGCTT. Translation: CASSIAGVNQAPL. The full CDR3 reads CASSIAGVNQAPLF.

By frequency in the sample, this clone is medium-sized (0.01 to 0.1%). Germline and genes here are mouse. The CDR3 here is CASSDPSNERLFF. The DNA read from the CDR3 is TGTGCCAGCAGTGATCCTTCCAACGAAAGATTATTT. The chain uses TRBV13-1 and TRBJ1-4, with D unresolved. The read ends 1 residue before the CDR3 terminus; that terminus is restored from the germline J gene. Germline V CDR1 and CDR2: NSHNY, SYGAGN. V was pared by 1 base and J by 1 base, with 2 bases between. This CDR3 has 13 amino acids. The full variable domain, with the rest looked up from reference TRBV13-1 and TRBJ1-4, is EAAVTQSPRNKVTVTGGNVTLSCRQTNSHNYMYWYRQDTGHGLRLIHYSYGAGNLRIGDVPDGYKATRTTQEDFFLLLELASPSQTSLYFCASSDPSNERLFFGHGTKLSVL.

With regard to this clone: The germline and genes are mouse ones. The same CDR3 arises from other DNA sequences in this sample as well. This CDR3 reads CGARDWGYAEQFF. The sequenced CDR3 bases are TGTGGTGCCCGGGACTGGGGGTATGCTGAGCAGTTC. The chain employs TRBV20 and TRBJ2-1, with TRBD2 matching 11 bases. The missing CDR3 end, 1 residue past where the read stops, is filled in from the germline J gene. This CDR3 is built from 13 residues. CDR1 GFQATS and CDR2 STVNSAI come from the germline V gene. The V segment lost 6 bases and the J segment 4 bases; nucleotides outside the gene matches: 2. Supplemented by reference TRBV20 and TRBJ2-1, the full variable domain reads GALVYQYPRRTICKSGTSMRMECQAVGFQATSVAWYRQSPQKTFELIALSTVNSAIKYEQNFTQEKFPISHPNLSFSSMTVLNAYLEDRGLYLCGARDWGYAEQFFGPGTRLTVL.

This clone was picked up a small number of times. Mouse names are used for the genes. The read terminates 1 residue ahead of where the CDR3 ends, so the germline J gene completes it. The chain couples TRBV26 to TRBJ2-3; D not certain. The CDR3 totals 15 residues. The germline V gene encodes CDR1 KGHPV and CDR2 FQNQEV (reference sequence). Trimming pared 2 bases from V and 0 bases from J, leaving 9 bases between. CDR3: CASSLTETSAETLYF. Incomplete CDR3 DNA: TGTGCCAGCAGTCTGACAGAAACTAGTGCAGAAACGCTGTAT.

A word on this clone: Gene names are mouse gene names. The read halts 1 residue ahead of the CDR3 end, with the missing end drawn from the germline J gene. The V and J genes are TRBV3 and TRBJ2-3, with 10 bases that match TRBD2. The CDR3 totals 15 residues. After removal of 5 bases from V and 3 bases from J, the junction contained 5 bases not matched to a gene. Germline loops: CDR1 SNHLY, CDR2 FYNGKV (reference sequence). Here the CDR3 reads CASSILGGWAETLYF. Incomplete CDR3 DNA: TGTGCCAGCAGCATACTGGGGGGGTGGGCAGAAACGCTGTAT.

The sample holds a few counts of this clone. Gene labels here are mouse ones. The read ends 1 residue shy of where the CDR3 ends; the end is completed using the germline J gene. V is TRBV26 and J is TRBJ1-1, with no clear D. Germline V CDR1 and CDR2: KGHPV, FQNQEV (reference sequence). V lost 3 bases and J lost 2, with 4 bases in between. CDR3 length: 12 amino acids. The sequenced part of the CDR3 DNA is TGTGCCAGCAGTCTACACAACACAGAAGTCTTC. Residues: CASSLHNTEVF. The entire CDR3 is CASSLHNTEVFF. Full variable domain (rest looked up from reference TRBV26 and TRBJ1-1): NSKVIQTPRYLVKGQGQKAKMRCIPEKGHPVVFWYQQNKNNEFKFLINFQNQEVLQQIDMTEKRFSAECPSNSPCSLEIQSSEAGDSALYLCASSLHNTEVFFGKGTRLTVV.

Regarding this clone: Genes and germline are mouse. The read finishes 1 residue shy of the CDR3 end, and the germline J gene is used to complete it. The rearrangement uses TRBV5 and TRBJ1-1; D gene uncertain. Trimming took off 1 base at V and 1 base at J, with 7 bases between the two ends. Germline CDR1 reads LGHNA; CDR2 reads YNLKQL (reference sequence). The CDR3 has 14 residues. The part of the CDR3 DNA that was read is TGTGCCAGCAGCCAAGGACATAGAAACACAGAAGTCTTC. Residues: CASSQGHRNTEVF. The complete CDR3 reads CASSQGHRNTEVFF.

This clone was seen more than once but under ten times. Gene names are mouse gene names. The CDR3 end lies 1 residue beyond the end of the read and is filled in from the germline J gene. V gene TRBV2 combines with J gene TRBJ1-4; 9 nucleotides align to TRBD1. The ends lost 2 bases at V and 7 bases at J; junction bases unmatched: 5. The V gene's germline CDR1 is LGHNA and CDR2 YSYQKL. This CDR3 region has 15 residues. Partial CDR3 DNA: TGTGCCAGCAGCCAAACAGGGGGCGAAGGCGAAAGATTATTT. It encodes CASSQTGGEGERLF. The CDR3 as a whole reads CASSQTGGEGERLFF.

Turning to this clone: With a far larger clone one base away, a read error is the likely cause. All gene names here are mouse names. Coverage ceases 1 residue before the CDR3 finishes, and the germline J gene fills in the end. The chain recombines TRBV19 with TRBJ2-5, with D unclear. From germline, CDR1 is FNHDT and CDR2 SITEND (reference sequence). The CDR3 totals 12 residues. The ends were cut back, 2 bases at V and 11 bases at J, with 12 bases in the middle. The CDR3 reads CASSIGGYDQYF. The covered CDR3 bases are TGTGCCAGCAGTATTGGTGGCTATGACCAGTAC.

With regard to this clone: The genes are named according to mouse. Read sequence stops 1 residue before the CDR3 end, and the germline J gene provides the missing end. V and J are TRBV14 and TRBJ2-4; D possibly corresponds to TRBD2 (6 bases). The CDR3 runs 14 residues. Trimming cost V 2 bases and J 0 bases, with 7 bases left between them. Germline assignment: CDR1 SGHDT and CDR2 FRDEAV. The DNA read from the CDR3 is TGTGCCAGCAGTTTTGGGGGAAGTCAAAACACCTTGTAC. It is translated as CASSFGGSQNTLY. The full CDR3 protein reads CASSFGGSQNTLYF.

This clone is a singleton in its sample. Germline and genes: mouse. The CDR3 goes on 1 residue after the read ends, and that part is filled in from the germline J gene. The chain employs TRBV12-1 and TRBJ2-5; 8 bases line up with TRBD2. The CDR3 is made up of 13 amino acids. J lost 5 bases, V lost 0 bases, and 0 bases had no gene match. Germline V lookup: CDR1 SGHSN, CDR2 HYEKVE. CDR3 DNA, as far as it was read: TGTGCCAGCTCTCTCCTGGGGGGAGACACCCAGTAC. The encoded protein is CASSLLGGDTQY. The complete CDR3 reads CASSLLGGDTQYF. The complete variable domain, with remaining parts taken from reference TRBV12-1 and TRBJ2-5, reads DSGVVQSPRHIIKEKGGRSVLTCIPISGHSNVVWYQQTLGKELKFLIQHYEKVERDKGFLPSRFSVQQFDDYHSEMNMSALELEDSAMYFCASSLLGGDTQYFGPGTRLLVL.

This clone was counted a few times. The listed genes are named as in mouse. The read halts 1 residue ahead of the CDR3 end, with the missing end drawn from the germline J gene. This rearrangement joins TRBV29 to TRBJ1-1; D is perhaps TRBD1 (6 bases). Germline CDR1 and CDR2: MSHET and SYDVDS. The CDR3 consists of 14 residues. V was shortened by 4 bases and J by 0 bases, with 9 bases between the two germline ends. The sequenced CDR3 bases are TGTGCTAGCAGTTATGGGACAACAAACACAGAAGTCTTC. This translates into CASSYGTTNTEVF. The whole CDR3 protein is CASSYGTTNTEVFF. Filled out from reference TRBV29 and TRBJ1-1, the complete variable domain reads DMKVTQMPRYLIKRMGENVLLECGQDMSHETMYWYRQDPGLGLQLIYISYDVDSNSEGDIPKGYRVSRKKREHFSLILDSAKTNQTSVYFCASSYGTTNTEVFFGKGTRLTVV.